A single sample is the source of the 22 T cell receptor beta chains below, sequenced in a study of radiotherapy plus CTLA-4 blockade in lung cancer. Sequencing was performed with immunoSEQ multiplex PCR; in TCRdb, only in-frame clones are kept and a portion is missing. The repertoire holds over 95,000 clones, with under 85% as singletons. The sample here was peripheral blood, taken from a patient treated with radiotherapy plus ipilimumab. These receptors all come from a human donor with non-small cell lung cancer who had a partial response to radiotherapy plus ipilimumab. Some clones in this sample may be carry-over from other donors' samples.

The V gene is TRBV6-5, the J gene TRBJ1-2; D remains unclear. Looked up from germline, CDR1 is MNHEY and CDR2 is SVGAGI. This CDR3 spans 13 amino acids. V lost 6 bases to trimming and J lost 4 bases, with 12 bases between them. DNA for the CDR3: TGTGCCAGCAGACTCAGGCCTGCCTATGGCTACACCTTC. Its protein is CASRLRPAYGYTF.

The V gene is TRBV7-9, the J gene TRBJ2-5; 8 bases are shared with TRBD1. Unmatched junction bases numbered 10, after V lost 5 bases and J lost 5 bases. CDR1 SEHNR and CDR2 FQNEAQ come from the germline V gene (reference sequence). The CDR3 consists of 15 residues. The CDR3 bases are TGTGCCAGCAGCCTACAGGGGGTACTAAGGGAGACCCAGTACTTC. This translates into CASSLQGVLRETQYF. Based on the CDR3 plus reference TRBV7-9 and TRBJ2-5, the full variable domain is DTGVSQNPRHKITKRGQNVTFRCDPISEHNRLYWYRQTLGQGPEFLTYFQNEAQLEKSRLLSDRFSAERPKGSFSTLEIQRTEQGDSAMYLCASSLQGVLRETQYFGPGTRLLVL.

This clone was found many times. The J gene is TRBJ1-6, the V gene TRBV27; D might be TRBD1 (6 bases). The V end lost 3 bases, the J end lost 7 bases, and 10 bases lay between the germline ends. In germline, CDR1 is MNHEY, CDR2 SMNVEV (reference sequence). This CDR3 is built from 14 residues. The CDR3 reads CASSFRGSNSPLHF. As DNA, the CDR3 is TGTGCCAGCAGTTTCAGGGGAAGCAATTCACCCCTCCACTTT.

The J gene is TRBJ2-7, the V gene TRBV11-2; 7 bases are shared with TRBD2. The CDR3 spans 16 residues. V was clipped by 2 bases and J by 2 bases; unmatched bases: 9. The V gene's germline CDR1 is SGHAT and CDR2 FQNNGV. The CDR3: CASSLNRLADTYEQYF. The CDR3 DNA reads as TGTGCCAGCAGCTTAAATCGGCTAGCGGATACCTACGAGCAGTACTTC.

The chain uses TRBV11-3 and TRBJ1-6; D not certain. V was pared by 1 base and J by 6 bases, with 4 bases between. CDR1 and CDR2 (germline): SGHNT, YENEEA. The CDR3 spans 13 residues. The CDR3 coding sequence is TGTGCCAGCAGCTTAGGCGGTAATTCACCCCTCCACTTT. Translating gives CASSLGGNSPLHF.

J is TRBJ2-7 and V is TRBV28; the match to TRBD1 covers 9 bases. With V trimmed by 7 bases and J by 3 bases, 13 bases remained unmatched. The germline gives CDR1 MDHEN, CDR2 SYDVKM. The CDR3 has 16 residues. The CDR3 loop is CASTGADRGANYEQYF. The CDR3 DNA reads as TGTGCCAGCACCGGAGCGGACAGGGGAGCGAACTACGAGCAGTACTTC.

The V gene is TRBV7-8, the J gene TRBJ1-3; D is unresolved. The CDR3 sequence is 13 residues long. The V end lost 4 bases, the J end lost 4 bases, and 8 bases lay between the germline ends. CDR1 is SGHVS and CDR2 is FQNEAQ in the germline V gene. In nucleotides, the CDR3 is TGTGCCAGCAGCTCCCCCCCGGGAAACACCATATATTTT. Translated, it gives CASSSPPGNTIYF.

V is TRBV9 and J is TRBJ1-2, with D uncertain. V lost 4 bases to trimming and J lost 2 bases, with 15 bases between them. The length of the CDR3 is 15 residues. Germline V CDR1 and CDR2: SGDLS, YYNGEE. As DNA, the CDR3 is TGTGCCAGCAGCCCCCAGGCCCAAAGGAACTATGGCTACACCTTC. Translated: CASSPQAQRNYGYTF.

The CDR3 spells CASSPVGGWWRGPETQYF. The CDR3 region has the DNA TGTGCCAGCAGCCCTGTCGGCGGATGGTGGAGGGGGCCTGAGACCCAGTACTTC. This chain links TRBV5-4 with TRBJ2-5; a weak D match, TRBD1 (7 bases). Germline V gene lookup returns CDR1 SGHNT and CDR2 YYREEE (reference sequence). This CDR3 contains 18 residues. The V end lost 4 bases, the J end lost 5 bases, and 27 bases lay between the germline ends.

This sequence joins TRBV19 and TRBJ1-2; no firm D call. The germline CDR1 and CDR2 sequences are LNHDA and SQIVND (reference sequence). Trimming pared 6 bases from V and 0 bases from J, leaving 8 bases between. The CDR3 loop spans 13 amino acids. CDR3 sequence reads: CASSFRTNYGYTF. The CDR3 nucleotides are TGTGCCAGTAGCTTTAGAACTAACTATGGCTACACCTTC. Full variable domain (remainder filled in from reference TRBV19 and TRBJ1-2): DGGITQSPKYLFRKEGQNVTLSCEQNLNHDAMYWYRQDPGQGLRLIYYSQIVNDFQKGDIAEGYSVSREKKESFPLTVTSAQKNPTAFYLCASSFRTNYGYTFGSGTRLTVV.

The gene calls are TRBV10-2 and TRBJ2-1; D is perhaps TRBD2 (6 bases). Germline CDR1 WSHSY, CDR2 SAAADI. CDR3 length: 14 amino acids. V lost 4 bases to trimming and J lost 6 bases, with 13 bases between them. CDR3 sequence reads: CASSVGGMGNEQFF. The CDR3 nucleotides read TGCGCCAGCAGTGTGGGCGGGATGGGCAATGAGCAGTTCTTC.

The genes are TRBV6-5 and TRBJ2-5; 10 bases agree with TRBD2. This CDR3 spans 16 amino acids. Germline-derived CDR1 and CDR2 are MNHEY and SVGAGI. Trimming removed 2 bases from V and 4 bases from J; junction bases left unmatched: 7. The CDR3 DNA is TGTGCCAGCAGTTACGCTAGCGGGAGTGATGGAGAGACCCAGTACTTC. Translation: CASSYASGSDGETQYF.

This chain links TRBV7-2 with TRBJ1-1, with D maybe TRBD1 (6 bases). The CDR3 consists of 14 residues. Trimming removed 4 bases at V and 6 bases at J, with 15 bases between. The germline V gene encodes CDR1 SGHTA and CDR2 FQGNSA. The CDR3, as DNA: TGTGCCAGCAGCTACGGGACATTGAATGCTGAAGCTTTCTTT. Translating it yields CASSYGTLNAEAFF.

This rearrangement joins TRBV5-1 to TRBJ1-2; a weak D match, TRBD1 (6 bases). Between the trimmed V and J ends, which lost 0 bases and 4 bases, there was a span of 16 bases. Germline V gene lookup returns CDR1 SGHRS and CDR2 YFSETQ. The CDR3 length is 16 residues. The DNA for the CDR3 is TGCGCCAGCAGCTTGGGGTACCAGGACAGTTCCTATGGCTACACCTTC. As protein: CASSLGYQDSSYGYTF.

V is TRBV7-9 and J is TRBJ2-5; 13 bases map to TRBD2. The V gene end was trimmed by 5 bases and the J gene end by 4 bases; junction bases not matched to a gene: 7. This CDR3 is built from 16 residues. Germline CDR1 is SEHNR and CDR2 is FQNEAQ (reference sequence). Here the CDR3 reads CASSPGTSGIGETQYF. The CDR3 DNA follows: TGTGCCAGCAGCCCCGGGACTAGCGGGATTGGAGAGACCCAGTACTTC.

This clone has more than one count but fewer than ten. The CDR3 coding sequence is TGTGCCAGCACCCGGAACAGGGGAATCCCGTACGAGCAGTACTTC. Encoded protein: CASTRNRGIPYEQYF. The chain recombines TRBV6-1 with TRBJ2-7; 7 bases fit TRBD1. CDR3 length: 15 residues. Germline V gives CDR1 MNHNS, CDR2 SASEGT. The junction had 13 bases not matched to a gene; V was cut back by 7 bases and J by 4 bases.

The genes are TRBV6-5 and TRBJ2-1; TRBD1 is a possible D gene (6 bases). Germline V CDR1 and CDR2: MNHEY, SVGAGI. Trimming stripped 2 bases from V and 4 bases from J, with 15 bases between. The CDR3 length is 16 residues. The CDR3 here is CASSYIRTAYYNEQFF. CDR3 sequence (DNA): TGTGCCAGCAGTTACATCAGGACAGCCTATTACAATGAGCAGTTCTTC.

V is TRBV7-9 and J is TRBJ1-2; 10 positions agree with TRBD1. J was trimmed by 6 bases and V by 4 bases; bases with no gene match: 11. Looked up from germline, CDR1 is SEHNR and CDR2 is FQNEAQ (reference sequence). The CDR3 is made up of 16 amino acids. DNA of the CDR3: TGTGCCAGCAGCTCCGCGAGGGACAGGGGATACCATGGCTACACCTTC. Protein sequence: CASSSARDRGYHGYTF.

This clone was recorded only once. J is TRBJ1-2 and V is TRBV7-9, with 7 positions matching TRBD1. The CDR3 runs 15 residues. V shed 4 bases, J shed 8 bases, and the junction held 13 bases outside the gene matches. Germline CDR1 is SEHNR and CDR2 is FQNEAQ (reference sequence). The CDR3 DNA reads as TGTGCCAGCAGCTACGCGGGCAGGGGGGAACGGGGCTACACCTTC. It is translated as CASSYAGRGERGYTF.

For the CDR3, the DNA is TGTGCCAGCAGCCCCCAAGATACGCAGTATTTT. Its translation is CASSPQDTQYF. V and J are TRBV7-2 and TRBJ2-3; D not resolved. CDR1 is SGHTA, CDR2 FQGNSA, per germline. With 5 bases removed from V and 5 bases from J, the gap between germline ends came to 5 bases. This CDR3 has 11 amino acids. Full variable domain (rest looked up from reference TRBV7-2 and TRBJ2-3): GAGVSQSPSNKVTEKGKDVELRCDPISGHTALYWYRQSLGQGLEFLIYFQGNSAPDKSGLPSDRFSAERTGGSVSTLTIQRTQQEDSAVYLCASSPQDTQYFGPGTRLTVL.

The genes are TRBV11-1 and TRBJ1-1; 11 nucleotides match TRBD1. Germline-derived CDR1 and CDR2 are SGHAT and FQDESV (reference sequence). CDR3 length equals 16 residues. V dropped 4 bases and J dropped 6; count of bases not matched to a gene: 10. CDR3 bases: TGTGCCAGCAGCTCCGGACAGGGGGCTAGGGGATCTGAAGCTTTCTTT. Protein product: CASSSGQGARGSEAFF.

V is TRBV21-1 and J is TRBJ2-5; the listed D gene, TRBD1, was not tested against the DNA. TRBV21-1 is designated a pseudogene. The CDR3 sequence is 15 residues long. CDR3 DNA sequence: TGTGCCAGCAGTAGATGGACAGGTCTTCGGGAGACCCAGTACTTC. Translating gives CASSRWTGLRETQYF.